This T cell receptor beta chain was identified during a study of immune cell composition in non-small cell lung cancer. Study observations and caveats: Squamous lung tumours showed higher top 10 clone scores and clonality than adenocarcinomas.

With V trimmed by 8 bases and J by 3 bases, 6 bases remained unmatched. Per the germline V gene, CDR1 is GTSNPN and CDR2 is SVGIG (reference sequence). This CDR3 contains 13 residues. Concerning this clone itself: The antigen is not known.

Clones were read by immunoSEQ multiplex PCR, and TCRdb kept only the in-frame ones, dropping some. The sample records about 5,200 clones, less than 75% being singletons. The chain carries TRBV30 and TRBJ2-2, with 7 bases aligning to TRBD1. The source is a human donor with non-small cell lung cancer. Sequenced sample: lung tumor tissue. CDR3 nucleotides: TGTGCCAGGACCGGGACAGACACCGGGGAGCTGTTTTTT. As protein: CARTGTDTGELFF.